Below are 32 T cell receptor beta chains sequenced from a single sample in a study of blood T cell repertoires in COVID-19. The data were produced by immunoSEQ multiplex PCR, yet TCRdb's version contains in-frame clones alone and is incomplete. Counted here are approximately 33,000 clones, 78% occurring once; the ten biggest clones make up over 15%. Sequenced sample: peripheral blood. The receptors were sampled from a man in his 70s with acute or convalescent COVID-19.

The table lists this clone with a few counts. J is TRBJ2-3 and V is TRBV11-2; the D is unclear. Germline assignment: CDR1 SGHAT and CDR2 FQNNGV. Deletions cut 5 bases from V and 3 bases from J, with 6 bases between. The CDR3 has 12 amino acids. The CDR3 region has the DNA TGTGCCAGCAGCCGGTGGACAGATACGCAGTATTTT. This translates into CASSRWTDTQYF.

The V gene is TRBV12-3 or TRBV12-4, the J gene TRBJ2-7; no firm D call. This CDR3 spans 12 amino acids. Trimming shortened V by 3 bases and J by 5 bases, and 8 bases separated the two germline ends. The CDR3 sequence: CASSFLLNEQYF. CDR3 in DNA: TGTGCCAGCAGTTTTCTCCTAAACGAGCAGTACTTC.

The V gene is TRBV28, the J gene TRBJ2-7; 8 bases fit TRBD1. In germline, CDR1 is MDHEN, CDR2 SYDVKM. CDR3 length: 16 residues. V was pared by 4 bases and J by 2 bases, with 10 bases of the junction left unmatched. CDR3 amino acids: CASSSPWTGKAYEQYF. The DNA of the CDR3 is TGTGCCAGCAGTTCGCCCTGGACAGGGAAAGCCTACGAGCAGTACTTC.

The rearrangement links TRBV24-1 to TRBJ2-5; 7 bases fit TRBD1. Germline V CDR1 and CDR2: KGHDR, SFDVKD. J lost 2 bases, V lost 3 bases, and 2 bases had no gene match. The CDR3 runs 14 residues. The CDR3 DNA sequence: TGTGCCACCAGTGATCGGGACAGTCAAGAGACCCAGTACTTC. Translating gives CATSDRDSQETQYF.

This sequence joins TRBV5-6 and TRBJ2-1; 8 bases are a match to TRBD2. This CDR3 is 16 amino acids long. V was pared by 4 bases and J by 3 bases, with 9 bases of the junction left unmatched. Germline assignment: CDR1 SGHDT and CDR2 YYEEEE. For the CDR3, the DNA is TGTGCCAGCAGCACAGTAGCGGGGAACTTCTACAATGAGCAGTTCTTC. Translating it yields CASSTVAGNFYNEQFF.

CDR3 in amino acids: CAWSVPLGQGTYEQYF. In DNA form, the CDR3 reads TGTGCCTGGAGTGTACCCCTCGGACAGGGAACGTACGAGCAGTACTTC. The chain carries TRBV30 and TRBJ2-7; TRBD1 matches at 8 bases. The CDR3 has 16 amino acids. Looked up from germline, CDR1 is GTSNPN and CDR2 is SVGIG (reference sequence). J was trimmed by 4 bases and V by 0 bases; bases with no gene match: 11.

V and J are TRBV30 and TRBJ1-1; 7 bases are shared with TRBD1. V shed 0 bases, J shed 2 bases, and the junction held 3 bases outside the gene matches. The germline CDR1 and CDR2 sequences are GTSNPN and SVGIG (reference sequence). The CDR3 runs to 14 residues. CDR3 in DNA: TGTGCCTGGAGTGTACCAGGGGGAAACACTGAAGCTTTCTTT. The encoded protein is CAWSVPGGNTEAFF.

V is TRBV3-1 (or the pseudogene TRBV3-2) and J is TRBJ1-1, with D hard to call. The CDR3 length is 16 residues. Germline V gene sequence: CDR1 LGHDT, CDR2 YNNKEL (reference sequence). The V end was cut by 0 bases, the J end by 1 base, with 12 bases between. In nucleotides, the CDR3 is TGTGCCAGCAGCCAAGATCGGTGCGGGAGGAACACTGAAGCTTTCTTT. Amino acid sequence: CASSQDRCGRNTEAFF.

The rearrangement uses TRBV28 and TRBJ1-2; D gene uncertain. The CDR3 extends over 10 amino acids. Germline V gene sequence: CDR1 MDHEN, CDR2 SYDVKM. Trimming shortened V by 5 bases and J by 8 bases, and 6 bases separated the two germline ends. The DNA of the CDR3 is TGTGCCAGCAGTCTCAGAGGCTACACCTTC. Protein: CASSLRGYTF.

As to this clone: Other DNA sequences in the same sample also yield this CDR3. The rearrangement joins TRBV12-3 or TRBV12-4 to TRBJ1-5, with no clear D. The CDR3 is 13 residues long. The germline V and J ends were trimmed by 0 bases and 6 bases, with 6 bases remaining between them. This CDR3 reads CASSLALGQPQHF. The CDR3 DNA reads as TGTGCCAGCAGTTTAGCGCTAGGTCAGCCCCAGCATTTT.

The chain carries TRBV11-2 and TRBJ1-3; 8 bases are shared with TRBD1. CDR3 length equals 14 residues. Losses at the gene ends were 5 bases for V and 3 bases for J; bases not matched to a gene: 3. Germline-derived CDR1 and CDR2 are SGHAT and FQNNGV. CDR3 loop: CASSLDRGGNTIYF. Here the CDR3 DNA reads TGTGCCAGCAGCCTCGACAGGGGTGGAAACACCATATATTTT.

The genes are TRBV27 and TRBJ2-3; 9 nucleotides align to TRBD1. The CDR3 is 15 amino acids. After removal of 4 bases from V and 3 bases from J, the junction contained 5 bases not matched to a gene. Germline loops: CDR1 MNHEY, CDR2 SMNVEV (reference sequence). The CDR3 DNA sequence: TGTGCCAGCAGTTCCCGGGACAGGGCTACAGATACGCAGTATTTT. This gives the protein CASSSRDRATDTQYF.

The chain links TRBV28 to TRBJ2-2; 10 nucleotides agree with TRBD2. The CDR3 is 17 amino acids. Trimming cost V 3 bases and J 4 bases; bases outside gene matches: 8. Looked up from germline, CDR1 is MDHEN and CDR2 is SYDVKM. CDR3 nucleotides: TGTGCCAGCAGTTTTGGGGAAGCGGGAGGGATCACCGGGGAGCTGTTTTTT. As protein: CASSFGEAGGITGELFF.

CDR3 in amino acids: CAQLWGDQPQHF. As DNA, the CDR3 is TGTGCCCAATTATGGGGGGATCAGCCCCAGCATTTT. J is TRBJ1-5 and V is TRBV15; perhaps TRBD1 as D (5 bases). V lost 11 bases, J lost 5 bases, and 13 bases lay in between. The CDR3 is 12 amino acids. CDR1 and CDR2 from the germline V gene are LNHNV and YYDKDF (reference sequence).

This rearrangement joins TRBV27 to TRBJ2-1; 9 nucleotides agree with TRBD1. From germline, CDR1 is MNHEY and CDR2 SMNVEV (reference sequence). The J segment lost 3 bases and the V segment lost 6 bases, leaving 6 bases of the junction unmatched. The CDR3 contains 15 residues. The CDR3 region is CASSRGGQGYNEQFF. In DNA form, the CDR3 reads TGTGCCAGCAGCCGCGGGGGACAGGGCTACAATGAGCAGTTCTTC.

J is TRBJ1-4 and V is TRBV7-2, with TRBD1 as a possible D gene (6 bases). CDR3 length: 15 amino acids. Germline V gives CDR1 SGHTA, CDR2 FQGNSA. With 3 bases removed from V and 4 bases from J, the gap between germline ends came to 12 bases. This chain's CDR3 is CASSLTTGDNEKLFF. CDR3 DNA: TGTGCCAGCAGCTTGACGACAGGAGATAATGAAAAACTGTTTTTT.

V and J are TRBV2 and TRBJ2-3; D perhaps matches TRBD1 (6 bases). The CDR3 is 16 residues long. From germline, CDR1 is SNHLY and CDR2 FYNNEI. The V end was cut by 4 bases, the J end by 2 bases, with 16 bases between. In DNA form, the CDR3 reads TGTGCCAGCAGTGCCTTCAGGGGTTCGGACACAGATACGCAGTATTTT. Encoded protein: CASSAFRGSDTDTQYF.

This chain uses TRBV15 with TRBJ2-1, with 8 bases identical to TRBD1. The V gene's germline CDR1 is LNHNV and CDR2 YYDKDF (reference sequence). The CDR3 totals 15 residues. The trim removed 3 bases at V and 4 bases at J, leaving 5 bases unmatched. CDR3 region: CATSRGTGPYNEQFF. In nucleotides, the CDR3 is TGTGCCACCAGCAGGGGGACAGGACCATACAATGAGCAGTTCTTC.

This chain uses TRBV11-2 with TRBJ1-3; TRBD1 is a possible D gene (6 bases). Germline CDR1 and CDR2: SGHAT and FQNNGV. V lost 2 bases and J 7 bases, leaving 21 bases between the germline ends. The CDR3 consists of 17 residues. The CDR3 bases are TGTGCCAGCAGCTTACCGCAGGCAGGGGCGCGAGGGAACACCATATATTTT. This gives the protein CASSLPQAGARGNTIYF.

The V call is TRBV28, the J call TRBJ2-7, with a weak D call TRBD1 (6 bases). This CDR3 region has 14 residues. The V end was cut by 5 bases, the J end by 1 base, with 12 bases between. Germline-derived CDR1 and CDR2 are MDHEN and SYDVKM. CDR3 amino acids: CASSKGDTSYEQYF. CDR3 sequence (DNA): TGTGCCAGCAGTAAAGGGGACACGTCCTACGAGCAGTACTTC. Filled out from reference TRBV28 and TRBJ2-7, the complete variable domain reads DVKVTQSSRYLVKRTGEKVFLECVQDMDHENMFWYRQDPGLGLRLIYFSYDVKMKEKGDIPEGYSVSREKKERFSLILESASTNQTSMYLCASSKGDTSYEQYFGPGTRLTVT.

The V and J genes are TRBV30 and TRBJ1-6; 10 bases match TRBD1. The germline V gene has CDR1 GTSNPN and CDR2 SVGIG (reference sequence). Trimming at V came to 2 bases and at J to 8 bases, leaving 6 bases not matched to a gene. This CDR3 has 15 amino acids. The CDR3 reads CAWSRPGQGYSPLHF. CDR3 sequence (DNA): TGTGCCTGGAGTCGCCCGGGACAGGGGTATTCACCCCTCCACTTT.

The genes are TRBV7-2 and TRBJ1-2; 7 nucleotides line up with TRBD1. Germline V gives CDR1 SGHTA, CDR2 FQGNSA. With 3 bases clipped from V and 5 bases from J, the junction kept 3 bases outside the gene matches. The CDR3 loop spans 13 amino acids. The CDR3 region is CASSFDRDYGYTF. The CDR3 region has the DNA TGTGCCAGCAGCTTCGACAGGGATTATGGCTACACCTTC.

The CDR3: CASSPGGGREKLFF. CDR3 DNA sequence: TGTGCCAGCAGTCCGGGAGGGGGCCGCGAAAAACTGTTTTTT. This chain links TRBV14 with TRBJ1-4; 7 bases align to TRBD1. The CDR3 covers 14 residues. After removal of 6 bases from V and 8 bases from J, the junction contained 9 bases not matched to a gene. The V gene's germline CDR1 is SGHDN and CDR2 FVKESK.

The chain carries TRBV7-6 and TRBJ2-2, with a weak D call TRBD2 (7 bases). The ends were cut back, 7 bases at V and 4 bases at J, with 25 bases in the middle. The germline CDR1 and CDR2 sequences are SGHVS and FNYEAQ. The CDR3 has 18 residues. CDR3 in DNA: TGTGCCAGCATCCCGGAGGCGGGGGCGCGCCGGGGCACCGGGGAGCTGTTTTTT. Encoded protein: CASIPEAGARRGTGELFF.

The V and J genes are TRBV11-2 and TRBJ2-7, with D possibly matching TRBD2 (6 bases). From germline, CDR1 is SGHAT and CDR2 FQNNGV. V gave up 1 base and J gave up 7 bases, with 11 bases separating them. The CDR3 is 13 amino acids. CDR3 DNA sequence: TGTGCCAGCAGCTTAGGGACTATCTTAGAGCAGTACTTC. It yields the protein CASSLGTILEQYF.

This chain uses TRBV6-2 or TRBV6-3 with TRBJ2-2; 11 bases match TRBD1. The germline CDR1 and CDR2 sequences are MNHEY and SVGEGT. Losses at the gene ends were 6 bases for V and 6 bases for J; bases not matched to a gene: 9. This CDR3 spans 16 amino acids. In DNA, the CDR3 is TGTGCCAGCAGACCTACCGGGACAGGGGGTGCCGGGGAGCTGTTTTTT. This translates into CASRPTGTGGAGELFF.

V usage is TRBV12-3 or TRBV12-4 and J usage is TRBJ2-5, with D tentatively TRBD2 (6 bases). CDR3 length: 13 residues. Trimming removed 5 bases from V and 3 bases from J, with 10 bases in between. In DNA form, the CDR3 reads TGTGCCAGCAGTCCGACGGGAGAAGAGACCCAGTACTTC. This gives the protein CASSPTGEETQYF.

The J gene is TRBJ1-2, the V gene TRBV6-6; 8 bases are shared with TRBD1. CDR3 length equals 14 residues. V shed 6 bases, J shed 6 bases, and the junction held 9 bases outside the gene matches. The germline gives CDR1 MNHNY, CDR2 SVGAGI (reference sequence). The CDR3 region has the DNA TGTGCCAGCAGCGACCCTGGGACAGGCGATGGCTACACCTTC. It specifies CASSDPGTGDGYTF.

The CDR3 region is CASSPGQQQPQHF. As DNA, the CDR3 is TGTGCCAGCAGCCCGGGACAGCAACAGCCCCAGCATTTT. The chain joins TRBV5-6 to TRBJ1-5; 7 bases match TRBD1. The germline V gene has CDR1 SGHDT and CDR2 YYEEEE. V trimming: 4 bases; J trimming: 7 bases; junction bases outside the gene matches: 5. The length of the CDR3 is 13 residues.

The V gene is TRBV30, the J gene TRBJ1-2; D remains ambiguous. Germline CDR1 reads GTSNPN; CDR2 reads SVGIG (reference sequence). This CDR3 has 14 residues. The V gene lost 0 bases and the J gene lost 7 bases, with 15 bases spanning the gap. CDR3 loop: CAWSVLPVPGGYTF. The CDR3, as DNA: TGTGCCTGGAGTGTACTGCCCGTGCCGGGTGGCTACACCTTC.

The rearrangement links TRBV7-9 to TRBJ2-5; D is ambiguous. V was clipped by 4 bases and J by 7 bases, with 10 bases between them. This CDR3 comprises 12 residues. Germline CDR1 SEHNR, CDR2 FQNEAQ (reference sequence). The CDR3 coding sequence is TGTGCCAGCAGCTACCAGGAAGGGACCCAGTACTTC. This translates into CASSYQEGTQYF.

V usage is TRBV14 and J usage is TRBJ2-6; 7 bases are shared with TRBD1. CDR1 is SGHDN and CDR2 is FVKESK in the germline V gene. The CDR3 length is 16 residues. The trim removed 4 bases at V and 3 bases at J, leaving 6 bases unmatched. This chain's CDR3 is CASSLVQGFGANVLTF. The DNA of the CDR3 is TGTGCCAGCAGCCTAGTACAGGGGTTTGGGGCCAACGTCCTGACTTTC.